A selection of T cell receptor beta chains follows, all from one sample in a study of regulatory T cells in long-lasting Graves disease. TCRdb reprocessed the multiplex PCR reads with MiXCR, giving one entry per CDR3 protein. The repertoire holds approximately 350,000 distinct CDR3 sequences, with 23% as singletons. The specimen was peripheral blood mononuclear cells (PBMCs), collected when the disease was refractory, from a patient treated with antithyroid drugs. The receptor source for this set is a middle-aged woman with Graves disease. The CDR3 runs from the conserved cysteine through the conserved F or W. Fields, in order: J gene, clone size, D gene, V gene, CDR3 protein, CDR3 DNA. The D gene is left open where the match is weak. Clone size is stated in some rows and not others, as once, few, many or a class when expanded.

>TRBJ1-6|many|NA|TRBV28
CASSFGQGFNSPLHF
TGTGCCAGCAGTTTCGGGCAGGGGTTTAATTCACCCCTCCACTTT
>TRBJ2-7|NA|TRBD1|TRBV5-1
CASSYDRGYYEQYF
TGCGCCAGCAGCTACGACAGGGGATACTACGAGCAGTACTTC
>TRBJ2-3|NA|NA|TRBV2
CASVPVGFRTDTQYF
TGTGCCAGCGTGCCCGTGGGGTTCCGCACAGATACGCAGTATTTT
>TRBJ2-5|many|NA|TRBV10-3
CAISESKASDMKTQYF
TGTGCCATCAGTGAGTCGAAGGCTAGCGATATGAAGACCCAGTACTTC
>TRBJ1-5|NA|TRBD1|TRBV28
CASSSSGTGYQPQHF
TGTGCCAGCAGTTCATCCGGGACAGGGTATCAACCCCAGCATTTT
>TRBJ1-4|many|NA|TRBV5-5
CASSSTGTALELFF
TGTGCCAGCAGCTCAACCGGGACCGCTTTGGAACTGTTTTTT
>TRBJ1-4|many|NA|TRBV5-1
CASSFDRNEKLFF
TGCGCCAGCAGCTTCGACAGGAATGAAAAACTGTTTTTT
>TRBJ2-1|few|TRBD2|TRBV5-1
CASSPGTSSYNEQFF
TGCGCCAGCAGCCCCGGGACTAGCTCCTACAATGAGCAGTTCTTC
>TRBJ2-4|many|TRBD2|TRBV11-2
CASSLGPYFLAGESAKNIQYF
TGTGCCAGCAGCTTAGGGCCATATTTTCTAGCGGGAGAATCTGCCAAAAACATTCAGTACTTC
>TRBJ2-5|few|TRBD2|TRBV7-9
CASSLTGGLQETQYF
TGTGCCAGCAGCTTAACGGGAGGGCTACAAGAGACCCAGTACTTC
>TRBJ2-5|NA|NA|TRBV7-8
CASNVGGETQYF
TGTGCCAGCAATGTCGGGGGAGAGACCCAGTACTTC
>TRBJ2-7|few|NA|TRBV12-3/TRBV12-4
CASSLQSGPYEQYF
TGTGCCAGCAGTTTGCAATCAGGGCCCTACGAGCAGTACTTC
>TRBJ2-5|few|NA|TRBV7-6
CASSLDYDYPQETQYF
TGTGCCAGCAGCTTAGACTACGACTACCCTCAAGAGACCCAGTACTTC
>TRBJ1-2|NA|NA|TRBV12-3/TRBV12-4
CASSSRTGSQEGYTF
TGTGCCAGCAGTTCGAGAACCGGGTCCCAAGAAGGCTACACCTTC
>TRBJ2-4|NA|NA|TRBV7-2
CASSLVPSGWSDIQYF
TGTGCCAGCAGCTTAGTTCCCTCAGGGTGGTCGGACATTCAGTACTTC
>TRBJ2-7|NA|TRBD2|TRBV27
CASSFVLAGGPNEQYF
TGTGCCAGCAGTTTCGTTTTAGCGGGAGGGCCCAACGAGCAGTACTTC
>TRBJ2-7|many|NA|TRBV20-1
CSASLGKYF
TGCAGTGCTAGTTTGGGGAAGTACTTC
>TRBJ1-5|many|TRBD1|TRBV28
CASSFRGQGFSQPQHF
TGTGCCAGCAGTTTCCGGGGACAGGGTTTTAGTCAGCCCCAGCATTTT
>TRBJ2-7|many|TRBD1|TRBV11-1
CASSRLGQGYEQYF
TGTGCCAGCAGCCGCCTGGGACAGGGCTACGAGCAGTACTTC
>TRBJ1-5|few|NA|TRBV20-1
CSARGGSGVEGNQPQHF
TGCAGTGCTAGAGGGGGATCTGGGGTTGAAGGCAATCAGCCCCAGCATTTT
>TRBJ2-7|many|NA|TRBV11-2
CASSETVLYF
TGTGCCAGCAGCGAGACAGTTTTGTACTTC
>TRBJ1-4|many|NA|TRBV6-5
CASSYGTGEKLFF
TGTGCCAGCAGTTACGGGACCGGGGAAAAACTGTTTTTT
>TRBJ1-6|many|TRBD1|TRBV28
CASRPGQGGSPLHF
TGTGCCAGCCGACCGGGACAGGGCGGGTCACCCCTCCACTTT
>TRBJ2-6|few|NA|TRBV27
CASKGANVLTF
TGTGCCAGCAAGGGGGCCAACGTCCTGACTTTC
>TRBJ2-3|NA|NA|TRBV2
CASSEGWGRQSTDTQYF
TGTGCCAGCAGTGAAGGATGGGGACGGCAGAGCACAGATACGCAGTATTTT
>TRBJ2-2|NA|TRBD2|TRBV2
CASSLMGGRASGELFF
TGTGCCAGCAGCCTTATGGGCGGGAGGGCCTCCGGGGAGCTGTTTTTT
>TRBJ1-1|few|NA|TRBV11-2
CASSWPGGGARQAFF
TGTGCCAGCAGCTGGCCCGGAGGGGGGGCAAGACAAGCTTTCTTT
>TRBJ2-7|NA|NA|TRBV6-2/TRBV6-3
CASSYLGGQDEQYF
TGTGCCAGCAGTTACCTTGGGGGGCAAGACGAGCAGTACTTC
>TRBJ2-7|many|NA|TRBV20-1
CSAFDTLYEQYF
TGCAGTGCTTTCGACACCCTCTACGAGCAGTACTTC
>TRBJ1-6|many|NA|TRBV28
CASSFGGGGSPLHF
TGTGCCAGCAGTTTCGGGGGTGGGGGGTCACCCCTCCACTTT
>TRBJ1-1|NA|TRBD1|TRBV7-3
CASSIKQGAMNTEAFF
TGTGCCAGCAGCATCAAACAGGGGGCCATGAACACTGAAGCTTTCTTT
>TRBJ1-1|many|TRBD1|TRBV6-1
CANSTTGKAFF
TGTGCCAACAGCACGACAGGGAAAGCTTTCTTT
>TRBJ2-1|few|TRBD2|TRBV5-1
CASSLWSSGSYNEQFF
TGCGCCAGCAGCTTGTGGTCTAGCGGCTCCTACAATGAGCAGTTCTTC
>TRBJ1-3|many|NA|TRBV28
CASSFRPLTSGNTIYF
TGTGCCAGCAGTTTTAGACCGCTGACATCTGGAAACACCATATATTTT
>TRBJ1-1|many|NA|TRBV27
CASSLTWNTEAFF
TGTGCCAGCAGTTTAACGTGGAACACTGAAGCTTTCTTT
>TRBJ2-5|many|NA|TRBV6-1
CASSETGLSPTRTQYF
TGTGCCAGCAGTGAAACCGGACTATCCCCGACCCGGACCCAGTACTTC
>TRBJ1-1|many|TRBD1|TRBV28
CASSFHDRATEAFF
TGTGCCAGCAGTTTTCATGACAGGGCCACTGAAGCTTTCTTT
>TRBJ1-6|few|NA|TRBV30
CAWSKQNSPLHF
TGTGCCTGGAGTAAGCAGAATTCACCCCTCCACTTT
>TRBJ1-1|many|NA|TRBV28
CASRRRVFTEAFF
TGTGCCAGCAGAAGGCGTGTGTTCACTGAAGCTTTCTTT
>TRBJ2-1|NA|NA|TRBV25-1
CASSEYIGGAGVEHEQFF
TGTGCCAGCAGTGAATACATAGGTGGGGCAGGGGTGGAGCATGAGCAGTTCTTC
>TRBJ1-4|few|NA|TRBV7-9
CASSLGQSRGEKLFF
TGTGCCAGCAGCTTAGGGCAGAGTCGTGGTGAAAAACTGTTTTTT
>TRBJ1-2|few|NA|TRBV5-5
CASYSGVRDYGYTF
TGTGCCAGTTACTCAGGGGTTAGAGACTATGGCTACACCTTC
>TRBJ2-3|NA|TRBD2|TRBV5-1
CASSLDAGGVTDTQYF
TGCGCCAGCAGCTTGGACGCGGGAGGCGTCACAGATACGCAGTATTTT
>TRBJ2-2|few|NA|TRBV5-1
CASSLASAFNTGELFF
TGCGCCAGCAGCTTGGCTAGCGCGTTTAACACCGGGGAGCTGTTTTTT
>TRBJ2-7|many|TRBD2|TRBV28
CASSLLLAGAYEQYF
TGTGCCAGCAGTTTATTACTAGCGGGGGCTTACGAGCAGTACTTC
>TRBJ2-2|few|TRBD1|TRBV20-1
CSARSWTGDPGELFF
TGCAGTGCTAGATCCTGGACAGGGGATCCCGGGGAGCTGTTTTTT
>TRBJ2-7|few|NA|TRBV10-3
CAISEPRRGLVEQYF
TGTGCCATCAGTGAGCCGAGGAGGGGGCTCGTCGAGCAGTACTTC
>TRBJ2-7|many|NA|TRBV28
CASSLKDRTSYEQYF
TGTGCCAGCAGTTTAAAGGACCGGACCTCCTACGAGCAGTACTTC
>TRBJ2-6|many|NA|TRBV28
CASSSLEGSGANVLTF
TGTGCCAGCAGTTCACTGGAGGGATCCGGGGCCAACGTCCTGACTTTC
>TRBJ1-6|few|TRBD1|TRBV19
CASSRGQGAPLHF
TGTGCCAGTAGCCGAGGACAGGGAGCACCCCTCCACTTT
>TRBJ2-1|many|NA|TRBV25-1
CASSEYRSYEQFF
TGTGCCAGCAGTGAATATCGCAGCTATGAGCAGTTCTTC
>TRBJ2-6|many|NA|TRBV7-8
CASSLGTSGANVLTF
TGTGCCAGCAGCTTAGGCACCTCTGGGGCCAACGTCCTGACTTTC
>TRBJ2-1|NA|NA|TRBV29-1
CSALQGTNNEQFF
TGCAGCGCACTCCAGGGTACCAACAATGAGCAGTTCTTC
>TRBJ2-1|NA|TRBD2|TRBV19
CASSPSGGLAGFSYNEQFF
TGTGCCAGTAGTCCTTCAGGGGGACTAGCGGGATTCTCCTACAATGAGCAGTTCTTC
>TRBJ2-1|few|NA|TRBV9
CASSAGREQFF
TGTGCCAGCAGCGCGGGGAGGGAGCAGTTCTTC
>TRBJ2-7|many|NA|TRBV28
CASTAFLSYEQYF
TGTGCCAGCACGGCTTTCCTTTCCTACGAGCAGTACTTC
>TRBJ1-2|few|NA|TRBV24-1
CATSEWGNYGYTF
TGTGCCACCAGTGAATGGGGGAACTATGGCTACACCTTC
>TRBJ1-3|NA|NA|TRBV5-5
CASSLNLDSGNTIYF
TGTGCCAGCAGCTTGAATTTGGACTCTGGAAACACCATATATTTT
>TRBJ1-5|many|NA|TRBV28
CASSEDSSLQPQHF
TGTGCCAGCAGTGAAGACAGCTCCCTTCAGCCCCAGCATTTT